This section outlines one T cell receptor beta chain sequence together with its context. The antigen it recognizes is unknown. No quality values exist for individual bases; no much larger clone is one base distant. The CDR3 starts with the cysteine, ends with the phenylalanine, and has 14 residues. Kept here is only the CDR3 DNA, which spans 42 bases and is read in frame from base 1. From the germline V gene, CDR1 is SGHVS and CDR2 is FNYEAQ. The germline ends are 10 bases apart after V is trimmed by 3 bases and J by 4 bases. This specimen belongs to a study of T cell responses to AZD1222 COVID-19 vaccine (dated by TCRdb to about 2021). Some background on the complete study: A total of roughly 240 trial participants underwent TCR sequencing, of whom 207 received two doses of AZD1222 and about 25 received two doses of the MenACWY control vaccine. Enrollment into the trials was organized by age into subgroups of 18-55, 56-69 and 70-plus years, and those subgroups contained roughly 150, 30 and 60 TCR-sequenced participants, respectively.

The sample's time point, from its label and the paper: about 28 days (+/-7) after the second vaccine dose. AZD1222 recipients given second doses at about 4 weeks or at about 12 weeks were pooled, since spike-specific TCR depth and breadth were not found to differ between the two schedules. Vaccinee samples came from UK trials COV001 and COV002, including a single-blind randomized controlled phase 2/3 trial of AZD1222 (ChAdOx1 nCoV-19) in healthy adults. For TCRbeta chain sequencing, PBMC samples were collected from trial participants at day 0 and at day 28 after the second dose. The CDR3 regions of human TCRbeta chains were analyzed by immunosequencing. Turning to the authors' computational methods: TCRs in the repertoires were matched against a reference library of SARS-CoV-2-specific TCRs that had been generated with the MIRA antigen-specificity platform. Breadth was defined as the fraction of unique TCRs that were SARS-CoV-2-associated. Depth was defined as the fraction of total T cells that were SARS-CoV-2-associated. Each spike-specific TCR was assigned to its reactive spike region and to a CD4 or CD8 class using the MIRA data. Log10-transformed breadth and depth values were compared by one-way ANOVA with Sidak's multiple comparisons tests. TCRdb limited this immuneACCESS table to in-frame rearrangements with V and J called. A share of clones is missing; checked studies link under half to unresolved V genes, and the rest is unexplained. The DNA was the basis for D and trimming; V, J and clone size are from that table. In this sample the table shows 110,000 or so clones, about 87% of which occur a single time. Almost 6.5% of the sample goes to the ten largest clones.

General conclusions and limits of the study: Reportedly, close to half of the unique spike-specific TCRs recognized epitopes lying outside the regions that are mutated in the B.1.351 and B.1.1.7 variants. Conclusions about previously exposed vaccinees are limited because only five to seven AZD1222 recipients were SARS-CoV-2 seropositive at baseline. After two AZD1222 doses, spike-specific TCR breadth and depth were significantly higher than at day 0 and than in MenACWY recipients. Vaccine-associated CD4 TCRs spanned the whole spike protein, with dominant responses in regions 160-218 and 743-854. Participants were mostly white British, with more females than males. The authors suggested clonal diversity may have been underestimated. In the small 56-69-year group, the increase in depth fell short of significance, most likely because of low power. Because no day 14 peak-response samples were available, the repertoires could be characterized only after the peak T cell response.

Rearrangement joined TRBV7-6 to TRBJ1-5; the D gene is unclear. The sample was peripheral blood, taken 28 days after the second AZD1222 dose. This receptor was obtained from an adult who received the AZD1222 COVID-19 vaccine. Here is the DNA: TGTGCCAGCAGCTTGTCCCACCGTAATCAGCCCCAGCATTTT. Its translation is CASSLSHRNQPQHF.